These 25 T cell receptor beta chains originate from one sample sequenced in a study of blood T cell repertoires in COVID-19. Only in-frame clones appear in the TCRdb table, and some are missing; sequencing was by immunoSEQ multiplex PCR. The table lists around 64,000 clones, roughly 93% of them singletons. Sequenced input: peripheral blood. Receptors originate from a human donor in a cohort sampled during active COVID-19.

This chain joins TRBV14 and TRBJ2-7; tentatively, D is TRBD2 (6 bases). Germline-derived CDR1 and CDR2 are SGHDN and FVKESK. The CDR3 is made up of 14 amino acids. Between the trimmed V and J ends, which lost 3 bases and 3 bases, there was a span of 12 bases. The CDR3 bases are TGTGCCAGCAGCCATTCTAGCGTGTTCTACGAGCAGTACTTC. Its translation is CASSHSSVFYEQYF.

This clone has a handful of counts. CDR3 in amino acids: CASSLAIGGNQPQHF. In DNA, the CDR3 is TGTGCCAGCAGCTTAGCGATCGGGGGGAATCAGCCCCAGCATTTT. The rearrangement links TRBV7-9 to TRBJ1-5; a weak D match, TRBD1 (5 bases). There are 15 residues in the CDR3. V lost 0 bases and J 4 bases, leaving 10 bases between the germline ends. In germline, CDR1 is SEHNR, CDR2 FQNEAQ (reference sequence).

V and J are TRBV9 and TRBJ2-1; tentative D call: TRBD2 (5 bases). Trimming left V 4 bases short and J 7 bases short, with 18 bases between. The germline CDR1 and CDR2 sequences are SGDLS and YYNGEE. The CDR3 is 15 residues long. The CDR3 coding sequence is TGTGCCAGCAGCCTTAGGACTTTTTCGGATAATGAGCAGTTCTTC. Amino acids: CASSLRTFSDNEQFF.

The chain uses TRBV21-1 and TRBJ1-5; TRBD1 is the table's D call and was not checked against the DNA. TRBV21-1 is a recognized pseudogene. This CDR3 spans 19 amino acids. DNA of the CDR3: TGTGCCAGCAGCAAAGGATGGGTAACCAGGTGGAATAGCAATCAGCCCCAGCATTTT. As protein: CASSKGWVTRWNSNQPQHF.

The chain couples TRBV15 to TRBJ1-4, with D perhaps TRBD1 (6 bases). Germline CDR1 and CDR2: LNHNV and YYDKDF (reference sequence). The CDR3 sequence is 17 residues long. The V end was cut by 0 bases, the J end by 7 bases, with 18 bases between. CDR3 protein: CATSRDPRGASSEKLFF. In nucleotides, the CDR3 is TGTGCCACCAGCAGAGATCCCCGGGGGGCGTCTAGTGAAAAACTGTTTTTT.

A single count supports this clone. The rearrangement links TRBV7-3 to TRBJ2-3; D is unresolved. This CDR3 is built from 15 residues. Trimming pared 5 bases from V and 2 bases from J, leaving 14 bases between. From germline, CDR1 is SGHTA and CDR2 FQGTGA. In DNA form, the CDR3 reads TGTGCCAGCAGCCCCAAATTGGGCTCCACAGATACGCAGTATTTT. Its translation is CASSPKLGSTDTQYF.

The CDR3 loop is CASSRDGRDPSNQPQHF. CDR3 bases: TGCGCCAGCAGCCGAGACGGACGGGATCCTAGCAATCAGCCCCAGCATTTT. V and J are TRBV4-1 and TRBJ1-5; no clear D. The CDR3 has 17 amino acids. The V gene lost 4 bases and the J gene lost 0 bases, with 16 bases spanning the gap. The germline V gene has CDR1 MGHRA and CDR2 YSYEKL.

The chain uses TRBV29-1 and TRBJ2-5; 13 bases match TRBD2. Germline values: CDR1 SQVTM, CDR2 ANQGSEA. The V segment lost 6 bases and the J segment 5 bases; nucleotides outside the gene matches: 15. This CDR3 comprises 17 residues. The DNA for the CDR3 is TGCAGCGTAAAAACCCCCACGACTAGCGGGAGGTTGGAGACCCAGTACTTC. Translated: CSVKTPTTSGRLETQYF.

This rearrangement joins TRBV6-2 or TRBV6-3 to TRBJ2-7, with 7 bases lining up with TRBD2. CDR3 length: 14 amino acids. V lost 2 bases and J lost 3; bases outside the gene matches: 4. The germline V gene encodes CDR1 MNHEY and CDR2 SVGEGT. The CDR3 DNA reads as TGTGCCAGCAGTTACGGGGGAGGGATCTACGAGCAGTACTTC. It yields the protein CASSYGGGIYEQYF.

The chain employs TRBV5-1 and TRBJ2-1; D call uncertain. The ends were cut back, 4 bases at V and 3 bases at J, with 11 bases in the middle. Per germline, CDR1 SGHRS and CDR2 YFSETQ. The CDR3 length is 14 residues. The CDR3 bases are TGCGCCAGCAGCCGGTCGGCGGACTACAATGAGCAGTTCTTC. It yields the protein CASSRSADYNEQFF.

The chain employs TRBV28 and TRBJ1-4, with a tentative D call TRBD1 (6 bases). CDR3 size: 14 residues. Germline V CDR1 and CDR2: MDHEN, SYDVKM. The germline V and J ends were trimmed by 6 bases and 8 bases, with 16 bases remaining between them. The CDR3 DNA is TGTGCCAGCAGCCCCGACAGGAACAGGGAAAAACTGTTTTTT. It yields the protein CASSPDRNREKLFF.

The chain recombines TRBV4-1 with TRBJ2-3; 10 bases agree with TRBD2. The ends lost 0 bases at V and 3 bases at J; junction bases unmatched: 12. CDR1 is MGHRA and CDR2 is YSYEKL in the germline V gene. The CDR3 is 19 residues long. The CDR3 sequence is CASSQDRGAGGPMTDTQYF. Written as DNA, the CDR3 is TGCGCCAGCAGCCAAGATAGGGGAGCGGGAGGGCCTATGACAGATACGCAGTATTTT.

V and J are TRBV5-1 and TRBJ1-1; TRBD1 matches at 7 bases. V dropped 3 bases and J dropped 6; count of bases not matched to a gene: 20. Germline-derived CDR1 and CDR2 are SGHRS and YFSETQ. The CDR3 extends over 18 amino acids. The CDR3 loop reads CASSSRPGTVLTVAEAFF. In DNA, the CDR3 is TGCGCCAGCAGCTCGCGCCCCGGGACAGTGCTCACCGTGGCTGAAGCTTTCTTT.

The DNA for the CDR3 is TGCGCCAGCAGCCAGTGGCTAGCGGCCTACAATGAGCAGTTCTTC. Translated: CASSQWLAAYNEQFF. V gene TRBV4-1 combines with J gene TRBJ2-1, with 7 bases identical to TRBD2. Germline CDR1 MGHRA, CDR2 YSYEKL. V lost 3 bases, J lost 2 bases, and 4 bases stayed unmatched. This CDR3 spans 15 amino acids.

This sequence joins TRBV3-1 (or the pseudogene TRBV3-2) and TRBJ2-7; TRBD2 is a possible D gene (6 bases). Germline CDR1 and CDR2: LGHDT and YNNKEL (reference sequence). V was shortened by 0 bases and J by 2 bases, with 23 bases between the two germline ends. CDR3 size: 19 residues. CDR3 protein: CASSQDRRGPRDRTYEQYF. Here the CDR3 DNA reads TGTGCCAGCAGCCAAGATAGGAGGGGTCCCCGGGACCGCACCTACGAGCAGTACTTC.

Here the CDR3 DNA reads TGTGCCAGCAGCTTGGGTGGCTCGGAGCAGTACTTC. It is translated as CASSLGGSEQYF. The V and J genes are TRBV5-6 and TRBJ2-7, with no clear D. The ends were cut back, 0 bases at V and 7 bases at J, with 8 bases in the middle. Germline V CDR1 and CDR2: SGHDT, YYEEEE. The CDR3 totals 12 residues.

The rearrangement uses TRBV7-9 and TRBJ1-1; D is unclear. Germline V gene sequence: CDR1 SEHNR, CDR2 FQNEAQ (reference sequence). The CDR3 covers 13 residues. V lost 2 bases, J lost 1 base, and 5 bases lay in between. The CDR3 coding sequence is TGTGCCAGCAGCTTACTCCCGAACACTGAAGCTTTCTTT. Protein product: CASSLLPNTEAFF.

J is TRBJ1-3 and V is TRBV9; a possible D gene is TRBD1 (5 bases). This CDR3 spans 15 amino acids. Germline values: CDR1 SGDLS, CDR2 YYNGEE. Trimming cost V 0 bases and J 4 bases, with 11 bases left between them. The CDR3 loop is CASSVAGSGGNTIYF. The DNA for the CDR3 is TGTGCCAGCAGCGTAGCAGGGAGCGGGGGAAACACCATATATTTT.

This rearrangement joins TRBV18 to TRBJ1-2; 9 bases align to TRBD1. Germline CDR1 reads KGHSH; CDR2 reads LQKENI. The CDR3 is 14 amino acids. V lost 4 bases, J lost 6 bases, and 6 bases stayed unmatched. The CDR3 coding sequence is TGTGCCAGCTCACAGAGACAGGGGGGCCATGGCTACACCTTC. This gives the protein CASSQRQGGHGYTF. The whole variable domain, filled in from reference TRBV18 and TRBJ1-2, reads NAGVMQNPRHLVRRRGQEARLRCSPMKGHSHVYWYRQLPEEGLKFMVYLQKENIIDESGMPKERFSAEFPKEGPSILRIQQVVRGDSAAYFCASSQRQGGHGYTFGSGTRLTVV.

This sequence joins TRBV7-2 and TRBJ1-2, with TRBD1 matching over 7 bases. Germline V gene lookup returns CDR1 SGHTA and CDR2 FQGNSA. The junction had 10 bases not matched to a gene; V was cut back by 4 bases and J by 8 bases. This CDR3 is 14 amino acids long. CDR3 DNA sequence: TGTGCCAGCAGCTCCGACAGGGTGGGGGGCGGCTACACCTTC. Translation: CASSSDRVGGGYTF.

The V call is TRBV6-2 or TRBV6-3, the J call TRBJ2-7; no clear D. V shed 5 bases and J shed 6 bases, with 8 bases lying between them. Germline V gene sequence: CDR1 MNHEY, CDR2 SVGEGT. CDR3 size: 11 residues. The CDR3 spells CASSASGEQYF. Here the CDR3 DNA reads TGTGCCAGCAGTGCTAGTGGCGAGCAGTACTTC.

This clone was seen a single time. This chain uses TRBV24-1 with TRBJ2-1; D might be TRBD1 (5 bases). This CDR3 contains 13 residues. Germline CDR1 KGHDR, CDR2 SFDVKD. Trimming cost V 7 bases and J 7 bases, with 13 bases left between them. The CDR3 DNA follows: TGTGCCACCAGCCACGAGCAGGGTAATGAGCAGTTCTTC. The encoded protein is CATSHEQGNEQFF.

This rearrangement joins TRBV4-2 to TRBJ2-5, with 10 bases aligning to TRBD2. The germline V gene has CDR1 LGHNA and CDR2 YNFKEQ. After removal of 1 base from V and 4 bases from J, the junction contained 6 bases not matched to a gene. This CDR3 region has 16 residues. The CDR3 sequence: CASSQATAGGAETQYF. DNA of the CDR3: TGTGCCAGCAGCCAAGCTACAGCGGGAGGGGCAGAGACCCAGTACTTC.

The chain joins TRBV6-5 to TRBJ2-7; 8 bases line up with TRBD1. Germline lookup yields CDR1 MNHEY and CDR2 SVGAGI. The V and J ends lost 7 bases and 2 bases, in that order; junction bases with no gene match: 10. There are 15 residues in the CDR3. The CDR3, as DNA: TGTGCCAGCAAGACGGACAGGGTACAGCCCTACGAGCAGTACTTC. It yields the protein CASKTDRVQPYEQYF.

V usage is TRBV28 and J usage is TRBJ1-4, with unresolved D. The CDR3 runs 17 residues. Germline-derived CDR1 and CDR2 are MDHEN and SYDVKM. Trimming took off 6 bases at V and 7 bases at J, with 24 bases between the two ends. The CDR3 reads CASSAGWGRGVGEKLFF. DNA of the CDR3: TGTGCCAGCAGCGCCGGGTGGGGTCGGGGTGTAGGTGAAAAACTGTTTTTT.